Listed below are T cell receptor beta chains from one sample, sequenced in a study of radiation and T cells in renal cell carcinoma. Generated by immunoSEQ multiplex PCR, the TCRdb table keeps only in-frame clones and is missing some. The sample carries 15,000 to 20,000 clones, less than 65% recorded once. Here the sequenced sample was tumor tissue, taken from a patient whose treatment included radiotherapy and nephrectomy. Receptors originate from a man over 45 with renal cell carcinoma. CDR3s include the opening cysteine and the closing phenylalanine or tryptophan. The D gene is left open where the match is weak. The size entry is marked missing in some rows and otherwise reads once, few, many or a size class.

CDR3: CASSSGLAGGPDTQYF
DNA: TGTGCCAGTAGTTCAGGACTAGCGGGAGGGCCAGATACGCAGTATTTT
V: TRBV19
J: TRBJ2-3
D: TRBD2
size: once

CDR3: CASSQTRTGNLNYEQYF
DNA: TGTGCCAGCAGCCAGACTCGGACAGGGAACCTTAATTACGAGCAGTACTTC
V: TRBV14
J: TRBJ2-7
D: TRBD1
size: -

CDR3: CAVLTGQGTTEAFF
DNA: TGTGCCGTTCTGACAGGACAGGGGACCACTGAAGCTTTCTTT
V: TRBV7-9
J: TRBJ1-1
D: TRBD1
size: -

CDR3: CASSQVSKAGPMNTQYF
DNA: TGCGCCAGCAGCCAAGTGTCAAAAGCGGGGCCGATGAATACGCAGTATTTT
V: TRBV4-3
J: TRBJ2-3
D: TRBD2
size: medium-sized

CDR3: CASSSEGWTLAKNIQYF
DNA: TGTGCCAGCAGCTCAGAAGGCTGGACCTTAGCCAAAAACATTCAGTACTTC
V: TRBV7-8
J: TRBJ2-4
D: -
size: -

CDR3: CASSGTGGNTEAFF
DNA: TGTGCCAGTAGTGGGACTGGGGGGAACACTGAAGCTTTCTTT
V: TRBV19
J: TRBJ1-1
D: -
size: few

CDR3: CASSEGWDYGYTF
DNA: TGCGCCAGCAGTGAAGGGTGGGACTATGGCTACACCTTC
V: TRBV10-2
J: TRBJ1-2
D: -
size: -

CDR3: CASSQRGTSEGETQYF
DNA: TGTGCCAGCAGCCAGCGTGGGACTAGCGAAGGGGAGACCCAGTACTTC
V: TRBV4-2
J: TRBJ2-5
D: TRBD2
size: -

CDR3: CASREYYEQYF
DNA: TGTGCCAGCAGGGAGTACTACGAGCAGTACTTC
V: TRBV2
J: TRBJ2-7
D: -
size: -

CDR3: CASKPSQSSGNTIYF
DNA: TGTGCCAGCAAGCCTAGCCAGAGCTCTGGAAACACCATATATTTT
V: TRBV6-5
J: TRBJ1-3
D: -
size: -

CDR3: CASASPSGGNNEQFF
DNA: TGTGCCAGCGCCAGCCCTTCGGGAGGGAACAATGAGCAGTTCTTC
V: TRBV28
J: TRBJ2-1
D: TRBD2
size: -

CDR3: CASSSGGGQGHYEQYF
DNA: TGTGCCAGCAGCTCAGGGGGGGGACAGGGGCACTACGAGCAGTACTTC
V: TRBV5-4
J: TRBJ2-7
D: TRBD1
size: -

CDR3: CASSQGGGGAEQFF
DNA: TGTGCCAGCAGCCAAGGAGGAGGCGGGGCTGAGCAGTTCTTC
V: TRBV4-2
J: TRBJ2-1
D: -
size: -

CDR3: CASRADRGKSEKLFF
DNA: TGTGCCAGCAGGGCCGACAGGGGCAAAAGTGAAAAACTGTTTTTT
V: TRBV6-5
J: TRBJ1-4
D: TRBD1
size: -

CDR3: CASSRDRGQETQYF
DNA: TGTGCCAGCAGCCGGGACAGGGGGCAAGAGACCCAGTACTTC
V: TRBV6-1
J: TRBJ2-5
D: TRBD1
size: -

CDR3: CASGSRRGDSYNEQFF
DNA: TGTGCCAGCGGAAGCCGGCGGGGGGACTCCTACAATGAGCAGTTCTTC
V: TRBV14
J: TRBJ2-1
D: TRBD2
size: -

CDR3: CASQDREGEKLFF
DNA: TGTGCCAGCCAGGACAGGGAGGGTGAAAAACTGTTTTTT
V: TRBV5-4
J: TRBJ1-4
D: TRBD1
size: -

CDR3: CASTILDGDTQYF
DNA: TGTGCCAGCACCATACTGGATGGAGATACGCAGTATTTT
V: TRBV6-5
J: TRBJ2-3
D: -
size: medium-sized

CDR3: CASSLTRGTNGYTF
DNA: TGTGCCAGCAGTTTAACTCGGGGTACGAATGGCTACACCTTC
V: TRBV28
J: TRBJ1-2
D: -
size: few

CDR3: CASCDGAGISGELFF
DNA: TGTGCCAGCTGCGATGGGGCCGGCATTTCCGGGGAGCTGTTTTTT
V: TRBV19
J: TRBJ2-2
D: -
size: -

CDR3: CASSEAGGTGGARTEAFF
DNA: TGTGCCAGCAGTGAAGCGGGCGGGACAGGGGGCGCGAGGACTGAAGCTTTCTTT
V: TRBV6-1
J: TRBJ1-1
D: TRBD1
size: -

CDR3: CRVASGDTQYF
DNA: TGCAGGGTCGCCTCCGGAGATACGCAGTATTTT
V: TRBV29-1
J: TRBJ2-3
D: -
size: few

CDR3: CASSLNGQGPFGYTF
DNA: TGTGCCAGCAGCTTAAATGGACAGGGACCTTTTGGCTACACCTTC
V: TRBV7-2
J: TRBJ1-2
D: TRBD1
size: medium-sized

CDR3: CASSYSGTGTYEQYF
DNA: TGTGCCAGCAGTTACTCCGGGACAGGGACCTACGAGCAGTACTTC
V: TRBV6-6
J: TRBJ2-7
D: TRBD1
size: -

CDR3: CASSPGRMGTGGTEAFF
DNA: TGTGCCAGCTCACCGGGCCGAATGGGGACAGGGGGGACTGAAGCTTTCTTT
V: TRBV18
J: TRBJ1-1
D: TRBD1
size: -

CDR3: CASSQEERGGETQYF
DNA: TGTGCCAGCAGCCAAGAGGAGCGGGGCGGAGAGACCCAGTACTTC
V: TRBV4-2
J: TRBJ2-5
D: TRBD2
size: -

CDR3: CASSPGRDRTDTQYF
DNA: TGTGCCAGCAGCCCCGGCAGGGACCGCACAGATACGCAGTATTTT
V: TRBV7-3
J: TRBJ2-3
D: -
size: medium-sized

CDR3: CASSRGGSYNEQFF
DNA: TGTGCCAGCAGCCGGGGGGGCTCCTACAATGAGCAGTTCTTC
V: TRBV7-2
J: TRBJ2-1
D: TRBD2
size: once

CDR3: CASSPGQGPYNEQFF
DNA: TGTGCCAGCAGCCCGGGACAGGGGCCCTACAATGAGCAGTTCTTC
V: TRBV5-4
J: TRBJ2-1
D: TRBD1
size: -

CDR3: CASSPGTSRDDEQFF
DNA: TGCGCCAGCAGCCCGGGGACTAGCCGGGACGATGAGCAGTTCTTC
V: TRBV5-1
J: TRBJ2-1
D: TRBD2
size: -

CDR3: CASSPTAGARSNEQYF
DNA: TGTGCCAGCTCACCAACGGCGGGAGCGCGCTCCAACGAGCAGTACTTC
V: TRBV18
J: TRBJ2-7
D: TRBD2
size: -

CDR3: CASSVSGVPDTQYF
DNA: TGTGCCAGCAGCGTCAGCGGGGTGCCAGATACGCAGTATTTT
V: TRBV9
J: TRBJ2-3
D: TRBD2
size: few

CDR3: CASSPGQGTSEAFF
DNA: TGTGCCAGCTCACCGGGACAGGGAACCTCTGAAGCTTTCTTT
V: TRBV18
J: TRBJ1-1
D: TRBD1
size: -

CDR3: CASSFGRLDQGNGYTF
DNA: TGTGCCAGCAGCTTTGGCCGACTGGACCAGGGAAATGGCTACACCTTC
V: TRBV5-4
J: TRBJ1-2
D: -
size: few

CDR3: CASSDPGYTF
DNA: TGTGCCAGCAGTGACCCTGGCTACACCTTC
V: TRBV27
J: TRBJ1-2
D: -
size: -

CDR3: CASSHDRSSSYEQYF
DNA: TGTGCCAGCAGCCACGACAGGTCGTCGTCCTACGAGCAGTACTTC
V: TRBV14
J: TRBJ2-7
D: -
size: -

CDR3: CASRHDRYSYEQYF
DNA: TGTGCCAGTAGACATGACAGATACTCCTACGAGCAGTACTTC
V: TRBV19
J: TRBJ2-7
D: -
size: -

CDR3: CASSPYRGDSNQPQHF
DNA: TGTGCCAGCTCACCTTACAGGGGCGATAGCAATCAGCCCCAGCATTTT
V: TRBV18
J: TRBJ1-5
D: TRBD1
size: -

CDR3: CASSYGVAFF
DNA: TGTGCCAGTAGTTATGGAGTAGCTTTCTTT
V: TRBV2
J: TRBJ1-1
D: -
size: -

CDR3: CASSIDSPFRYGYTF
DNA: TGTGCCAGTAGTATAGATAGCCCTTTCCGCTATGGCTACACCTTC
V: TRBV19
J: TRBJ1-2
D: -
size: once

CDR3: CASSFRTGGAGEQYF
DNA: TGTGCCAGCAGCTTTCGGACAGGGGGCGCGGGCGAGCAGTACTTC
V: TRBV7-9
J: TRBJ2-7
D: TRBD1
size: -

CDR3: CASSYDTEQYQPQHF
DNA: TGTGCCAGCAGCTACGATACAGAGCAGTATCAGCCCCAGCATTTT
V: TRBV7-8
J: TRBJ1-5
D: -
size: -

CDR3: CASSSFSEVPDTQYF
DNA: TGCGCCAGCAGCTCGTTTTCGGAGGTACCAGATACGCAGTATTTT
V: TRBV5-1
J: TRBJ2-3
D: -
size: -

CDR3: CASSPAGTSDSYNEQFF
DNA: TGCGCCAGCAGCCCAGCAGGGACTAGCGACTCCTACAATGAGCAGTTCTTC
V: TRBV5-1
J: TRBJ2-1
D: TRBD2
size: -

CDR3: CASSFRLAGGLSSYNEQFF
DNA: TGTGCCAGCAGCTTTAGACTAGCGGGAGGTCTGAGCTCCTACAATGAGCAGTTCTTC
V: TRBV5-5
J: TRBJ2-1
D: TRBD2
size: -